Below are 17 T cell receptor beta chains sequenced from a single sample in a study of T cell responses to AZD1222 COVID-19 vaccine. Some clones are missing from TCRdb's copy, which holds only in-frame ones; the method was immunoSEQ multiplex PCR. The sample has roughly 180,000 clones, about 89% seen once. Source: peripheral blood, taken 28 days after the second AZD1222 dose. These receptors all come from an adult who received the AZD1222 COVID-19 vaccine.

The chain carries TRBV18 and TRBJ2-2; D not certain. CDR3 length: 14 residues. V dropped 3 bases and J dropped 0 bases, with 5 bases sitting between them. Germline V gene data show CDR1 as KGHSH and CDR2 as LQKENI. CDR3 nucleotide sequence: TGTGCCAGCTCACCCATTTCGAACACCGGGGAGCTGTTTTTT. This encodes CASSPISNTGELFF.

The chain joins TRBV27 to TRBJ2-7; D unclear. Germline V gene lookup returns CDR1 MNHEY and CDR2 SMNVEV (reference sequence). CDR3 length: 15 residues. V gave up 5 bases and J gave up 6 bases, with 20 bases separating them. Here the CDR3 reads CASSGSFSILAEQYF. CDR3 bases: TGTGCCAGCAGTGGCAGCTTTAGTATCCTGGCCGAGCAGTACTTC.

The rearrangement links TRBV7-6 to TRBJ1-4; 10 positions agree with TRBD1. Trimming cost V 2 bases and J 8 bases; bases outside gene matches: 8. Germline V gene data show CDR1 as SGHVS and CDR2 as FNYEAQ. The CDR3 extends over 16 amino acids. The CDR3 region is CASSLNDRGLAEKLFF. CDR3 sequence (DNA): TGTGCCAGCAGCTTAAATGACAGGGGGCTTGCGGAAAAACTGTTTTTT. Supplemented by reference TRBV7-6 and TRBJ1-4, the full variable domain reads GAGVSQSPRYKVTKRGQDVALRCDPISGHVSLYWYRQALGQGPEFLTYFNYEAQQDKSGLPNDRFSAERPEGSISTLTIQRTEQRDSAMYRCASSLNDRGLAEKLFFGSGTQLSVL.

The chain employs TRBV6-5 and TRBJ1-1; 10 bases map to TRBD1. Germline V gene data show CDR1 as MNHEY and CDR2 as SVGAGI. The CDR3 contains 14 residues. J lost 5 bases, V lost 2 bases, and 2 bases had no gene match. The CDR3 region is CASSYGTGVTEAFF. CDR3 bases: TGTGCCAGCAGTTACGGGACAGGGGTTACTGAAGCTTTCTTT.

Only one count was recorded for this clone. J is TRBJ1-1 and V is TRBV3-1 (or the pseudogene TRBV3-2), with D possibly matching TRBD1 (6 bases). Germline CDR1 reads LGHDT; CDR2 reads YNNKEL (reference sequence). The CDR3 spans 17 residues. Trimming removed 3 bases from V and 0 bases from J, with 17 bases in between. The CDR3 loop is CASSHFRGGGLNTEAFF. The CDR3 DNA is TGTGCCAGCAGCCATTTTAGGGGGGGCGGGTTGAACACTGAAGCTTTCTTT.

The V call is TRBV7-6, the J call TRBJ2-4, with unresolved D. The CDR3 is made up of 9 amino acids. V was cut by 11 bases and J by 7 bases, with 6 bases left in between. Germline lookup yields CDR1 SGHVS and CDR2 FNYEAQ. The CDR3: CASSNIQYF. CDR3 nucleotides: TGTGCCTCCTCCAACATTCAGTACTTC. The entire variable domain, with the rest obtained from reference TRBV7-6 and TRBJ2-4, is as follows: GAGVSQSPRYKVTKRGQDVALRCDPISGHVSLYWYRQALGQGPEFLTYFNYEAQQDKSGLPNDRFSAERPEGSISTLTIQRTEQRDSAMYRCASSNIQYFGAGTRLSVL.

CDR3 DNA: TGTGCCAGCAGTTACTTTCCTCGGATAGATACGCAGTATTTT. As protein: CASSYFPRIDTQYF. The J gene is TRBJ2-3, the V gene TRBV6-2 or TRBV6-3; D is unresolved. V lost 1 base to trimming and J lost 5 bases, with 10 bases between them. The CDR3 sequence is 14 residues long. The germline V gene has CDR1 MNHEY and CDR2 SVGEGT.

This chain uses TRBV2 with TRBJ1-5; D possibly corresponds to TRBD1 (5 bases). The germline V and J ends were trimmed by 2 bases and 3 bases, with 11 bases remaining between them. Germline V lookup: CDR1 SNHLY, CDR2 FYNNEI. The CDR3 runs to 15 residues. The CDR3 nucleotides read TGTGCCAGCAGTGAAAGGGGCAGTATCAATCAGCCCCAGCATTTT. It encodes CASSERGSINQPQHF.

This chain links TRBV20-1 with TRBJ1-5; D unresolved. V was clipped by 3 bases and J by 6 bases, with 12 bases between them. The CDR3 is made up of 13 amino acids. Germline V gene sequence: CDR1 DFQATT, CDR2 SNEGSKA (reference sequence). CDR3 nucleotide sequence: TGCAGTGCTAGTTCGGGAATCTCTCAGCCCCAGCATTTT. Its protein is CSASSGISQPQHF.

V usage is TRBV6-1 and J usage is TRBJ1-5; D is perhaps TRBD1 (6 bases). Germline loops: CDR1 MNHNS, CDR2 SASEGT. The CDR3 contains 17 residues. V was clipped by 0 bases and J by 2 bases, with 14 bases between them. The CDR3 spells CASSEAGGREGNQPQHF. The CDR3 coding sequence is TGTGCCAGCAGTGAAGCCGGGGGGCGCGAAGGCAATCAGCCCCAGCATTTT.

This chain connects TRBV4-1 to TRBJ2-3; 7 nucleotides line up with TRBD1. The CDR3 is 18 residues long. V shed 0 bases, J shed 2 bases, and the junction held 11 bases outside the gene matches. Germline assignment: CDR1 MGHRA and CDR2 YSYEKL. CDR3 loop: CASSQEGDSWGLTDTQYF. The DNA for the CDR3 is TGCGCCAGCAGCCAAGAAGGGGACAGTTGGGGCCTCACAGATACGCAGTATTTT.

This clone was seen once. As DNA, the CDR3 is TGTGCCAGCAGTTCCAGCGGGTCAACTAAATTCGGGGAGCTGTTTTTT. Its translation is CASSSSGSTKFGELFF. The chain employs TRBV7-3 and TRBJ2-2; D is perhaps TRBD2 (6 bases). This CDR3 is built from 16 residues. Germline CDR1 reads SGHTA; CDR2 reads FQGTGA. Trimming shortened V by 6 bases and J by 7 bases, and 21 bases separated the two germline ends.

V gene TRBV29-1 combines with J gene TRBJ2-1; tentative D call: TRBD1 (5 bases). CDR1 and CDR2 from the germline V gene are SQVTM and ANQGSEA. CDR3 size: 14 residues. V gave up 3 bases and J gave up 4 bases, with 13 bases separating them. Here the CDR3 reads CSVDHRTDYNEQFF. The CDR3, as DNA: TGCAGCGTTGATCACAGGACGGATTACAATGAGCAGTTCTTC.

The CDR3 loop is CASSPGSWNTEAFF. In nucleotides, the CDR3 is TGTGCCAGCTCACCAGGCAGTTGGAACACTGAAGCTTTCTTT. The chain recombines TRBV18 with TRBJ1-1; D gene unclear. Trimming took 2 bases from V and 1 from J, leaving 8 bases between them. This CDR3 spans 14 amino acids. Germline loops: CDR1 KGHSH, CDR2 LQKENI.

The rearrangement links TRBV29-1 to TRBJ1-6, with 10 bases lining up with TRBD1. Germline CDR1 is SQVTM and CDR2 is ANQGSEA. The ends lost 6 bases at V and 8 bases at J; junction bases unmatched: 4. The CDR3 totals 13 residues. For the CDR3, the DNA is TGCAGCGTATCCGGGACAGGGGATTCACCCCTCCACTTT. Protein: CSVSGTGDSPLHF.

This clone was observed a handful of times. The chain employs TRBV7-9 and TRBJ2-3; 8 bases fit TRBD2. Germline-derived CDR1 and CDR2 are SEHNR and FQNEAQ (reference sequence). J was trimmed by 6 bases and V by 1 base; bases with no gene match: 15. There are 18 residues in the CDR3. CDR3: CASSLGLSSGPSRDTQYF. Written as DNA, the CDR3 is TGTGCCAGCAGCTTAGGCTTGTCTAGCGGGCCGTCCCGTGATACGCAGTATTTT.

The V call is TRBV27, the J call TRBJ2-7; D might be TRBD1 or TRBD2, each matching 6 bases. With 6 bases removed from V and 7 bases from J, the gap between germline ends came to 16 bases. Looked up from germline, CDR1 is MNHEY and CDR2 is SMNVEV (reference sequence). The CDR3 extends over 13 amino acids. CDR3 DNA sequence: TGTGCCAGCAGCTCGGGGGCGACCTTTGAGCAGTACTTC. It codes for CASSSGATFEQYF.